A single sample is the source of the 32 T cell receptor beta chains below, sequenced in a study of cytomegalovirus exposure and HLA in healthy donors. TCRdb's table, derived via immunoSEQ multiplex PCR, lists solely in-frame clones and lacks some. The sample carries some 180,000 clones, around 80% recorded once. Source material: PBMCs. These receptors were obtained from a young woman in good health and CMV-seronegative.

The genes are TRBV10-2 and TRBJ2-7; D is unresolved. The CDR3 covers 13 residues. Germline CDR1 is WSHSY and CDR2 is SAAADI. Trimming pared 7 bases from V and 5 bases from J, leaving 15 bases between. The CDR3 reads CASKEPRPNEQYF. CDR3 nucleotide sequence: TGCGCCAGCAAAGAACCCAGGCCCAACGAGCAGTACTTC.

The gene calls are TRBV2 and TRBJ1-2, with no clear D. Germline loops: CDR1 SNHLY, CDR2 FYNNEI. The ends were cut back, 3 bases at V and 4 bases at J, with 12 bases in the middle. The CDR3 loop spans 14 amino acids. CDR3: CASSESSRSYGYTF. The CDR3 DNA is TGTGCCAGCAGTGAGTCATCCAGGTCCTATGGCTACACCTTC.

CDR3 protein: CASRPTGYGQPQHF. CDR3 sequence (DNA): TGTGCCAGCAGGCCGACAGGGTATGGCCAGCCCCAGCATTTT. V and J are TRBV28 and TRBJ1-5, with 7 bases identical to TRBD1. This CDR3 region has 14 residues. Trimming cost V 6 bases and J 7 bases; bases outside gene matches: 9. Germline CDR1 is MDHEN and CDR2 is SYDVKM. The whole variable domain, remainder taken from reference TRBV28 and TRBJ1-5, is DVKVTQSSRYLVKRTGEKVFLECVQDMDHENMFWYRQDPGLGLRLIYFSYDVKMKEKGDIPEGYSVSREKKERFSLILESASTNQTSMYLCASRPTGYGQPQHFGDGTRLSIL.

J is TRBJ1-3 and V is TRBV6-5; 7 positions match TRBD1. The CDR3 extends over 14 amino acids. CDR1 is MNHEY, CDR2 SVGAGI, per germline. Trimming at V came to 5 bases and at J to 0 bases, leaving 1 base not matched to a gene. The CDR3 sequence: CASSRDSSGNTIYF. The CDR3, as DNA: TGTGCCAGCAGTCGGGACAGCTCTGGAAACACCATATATTTT.

The chain recombines TRBV19 with TRBJ1-1; 7 bases match TRBD1. Germline assignment: CDR1 LNHDA and CDR2 SQIVND (reference sequence). This CDR3 region has 14 residues. The J segment lost 5 bases and the V segment lost 6 bases, leaving 9 bases of the junction unmatched. The CDR3 region is CASRQDRALTEAFF. DNA for the CDR3: TGTGCCAGTAGACAAGACAGGGCGTTGACTGAAGCTTTCTTT.

This chain joins TRBV4-2 and TRBJ2-5; 9 bases fit TRBD2. J was trimmed by 5 bases and V by 4 bases; bases with no gene match: 11. Germline V lookup: CDR1 LGHNA, CDR2 YNFKEQ. The CDR3 covers 16 residues. The CDR3 spells CASSPEGGGAWETQYF. The CDR3 DNA follows: TGTGCCAGCAGCCCAGAGGGCGGGGGGGCCTGGGAGACCCAGTACTTC.

This clone was detected once. The V and J genes are TRBV6-1 and TRBJ1-2, with D perhaps matching TRBD1 (5 bases). The CDR3 covers 13 residues. The V gene lost 10 bases and the J gene lost 5 bases, with 17 bases spanning the gap. Germline values: CDR1 MNHNS, CDR2 SASEGT. The DNA of the CDR3 is TGTGCCACTTGGACACCCGAAGTTTATGGCTACACCTTC. Protein: CATWTPEVYGYTF.

The V call is TRBV19, the J call TRBJ1-4, with TRBD1 as a possible D gene (5 bases). CDR1 LNHDA and CDR2 SQIVND come from the germline V gene (reference sequence). This CDR3 spans 13 amino acids. V lost 3 bases and J lost 10, with 12 bases in between. CDR3 amino acids: CASSISGVGKLFF. The CDR3 nucleotides are TGTGCCAGTAGTATCTCGGGGGTGGGAAAACTGTTTTTT.

This chain joins TRBV28 and TRBJ1-4; D gene unclear. Trimming cost V 7 bases and J 3 bases, with 15 bases left between them. The CDR3 runs to 15 residues. Germline V gene lookup returns CDR1 MDHEN and CDR2 SYDVKM. CDR3 sequence: CASIQRLVANEKLFF. The DNA of the CDR3 is TGTGCCAGCATCCAGCGGCTGGTGGCTAATGAAAAACTGTTTTTT.

The chain carries TRBV11-2 and TRBJ2-1; 7 bases are a match to TRBD2. From germline, CDR1 is SGHAT and CDR2 FQNNGV. V trimming: 9 bases; J trimming: 0 bases; junction bases outside the gene matches: 8. The CDR3 loop spans 15 amino acids. The CDR3 region is CASILLANSYNEQFF. The CDR3, as DNA: TGTGCCAGTATTCTACTAGCGAACTCCTACAATGAGCAGTTCTTC.

This clone was counted many times. The chain carries TRBV28 and TRBJ1-4; 9 bases are shared with TRBD1. J was trimmed by 1 base and V by 5 bases; bases with no gene match: 2. The CDR3 has 15 residues. Per germline, CDR1 MDHEN and CDR2 SYDVKM. Here the CDR3 DNA reads TGTGCCAGCAGTCGACAGGGGGTAACTAATGAAAAACTGTTTTTT. It translates to CASSRQGVTNEKLFF.

The chain uses TRBV6-6 and TRBJ2-7; 10 bases match TRBD2. Germline CDR1 MNHNY, CDR2 SVGAGI (reference sequence). CDR3 length: 16 amino acids. V was clipped by 0 bases and J by 4 bases; unmatched bases: 6. CDR3 loop: CASSYSSPSGSYEQYF. The CDR3 DNA is TGTGCCAGCAGTTACTCGTCTCCTAGCGGGAGTTACGAGCAGTACTTC.

The J gene is TRBJ1-4, the V gene TRBV30; 9 bases are shared with TRBD1. The length of the CDR3 is 15 residues. Looked up from germline, CDR1 is GTSNPN and CDR2 is SVGIG (reference sequence). V lost 5 bases to trimming and J lost 3 bases; unmatched junction nucleotides: 7. For the CDR3, the DNA is TGTGCCTGGGCCCAAGGACAGGGGCCTAATGAAAAACTGTTTTTT. Amino acid sequence: CAWAQGQGPNEKLFF.

The chain recombines TRBV4-1 with TRBJ1-5; no clear D. The germline CDR1 and CDR2 sequences are MGHRA and YSYEKL. Between the trimmed V and J ends, which lost 1 base and 1 base, there was a span of 14 bases. The CDR3 sequence is 17 residues long. The CDR3 sequence is CASSQGGRSGSNQPQHF. The CDR3 coding sequence is TGCGCCAGCAGCCAAGGTGGCCGCTCGGGGAGCAATCAGCCCCAGCATTTT.

The rearrangement links TRBV7-6 to TRBJ1-2; D is undetermined. V dropped 0 bases and J dropped 5 bases, with 13 bases sitting between them. The germline V gene has CDR1 SGHVS and CDR2 FNYEAQ. The CDR3 has 15 residues. In DNA, the CDR3 is TGTGCCAGCAGCTTAGCAGGAGATACGAAGTATGGCTACACCTTC. Translating gives CASSLAGDTKYGYTF.

The J gene is TRBJ2-3, the V gene TRBV7-3, with TRBD2 as a possible D gene (6 bases). Deletions cut 5 bases from V and 5 bases from J, with 17 bases between. The CDR3 spans 15 residues. Germline V gene lookup returns CDR1 SGHTA and CDR2 FQGTGA. CDR3 residues: CASSPVGGRRDTQYF. CDR3 nucleotide sequence: TGTGCCAGCAGCCCAGTGGGGGGTAGACGAGATACGCAGTATTTT.

V gene TRBV6-1 combines with J gene TRBJ1-4; 12 bases match TRBD1. The CDR3 runs to 16 residues. Germline V lookup: CDR1 MNHNS, CDR2 SASEGT. V lost 3 bases, J lost 7 bases, and 6 bases stayed unmatched. CDR3 in DNA: TGTGCCAGCAGTGACGGGACAGGGGGCGTAGGTGAAAAACTGTTTTTT. Translated, it gives CASSDGTGGVGEKLFF.

The CDR3 loop is CASSRDLKGAVGYTF. In DNA, the CDR3 is TGTGCCAGCAGCAGAGACCTAAAGGGGGCCGTCGGCTACACCTTC. This chain links TRBV5-4 with TRBJ1-2; 7 bases agree with TRBD1. The CDR3 has 15 amino acids. The germline CDR1 and CDR2 sequences are SGHNT and YYREEE (reference sequence). V was clipped by 4 bases and J by 8 bases; unmatched bases: 14.

The chain carries TRBV27 and TRBJ1-1; perhaps TRBD1 as D (5 bases). The CDR3 loop spans 16 amino acids. Trimming removed 0 bases at V and 0 bases at J, with 11 bases between. Germline assignment: CDR1 MNHEY and CDR2 SMNVEV (reference sequence). Here the CDR3 reads CASSLSRGPVNTEAFF. CDR3 in DNA: TGTGCCAGCAGTTTATCGCGGGGACCAGTGAACACTGAAGCTTTCTTT.

The chain employs TRBV27 and TRBJ1-2, with D possibly being TRBD1 (5 bases). Germline V gene lookup returns CDR1 MNHEY and CDR2 SMNVEV (reference sequence). The CDR3 contains 14 residues. V dropped 6 bases and J dropped 2 bases, with 13 bases sitting between them. The CDR3 loop is CASSRRGGNYGYTF. The DNA for the CDR3 is TGTGCCAGCAGCCGACGGGGGGGGAACTATGGCTACACCTTC.

The CDR3 nucleotides are TGTGCCAGCAGTGAGGGGCTAGCGGGAGTCTCCGGGGAGCTGTTTTTT. This gives the protein CASSEGLAGVSGELFF. The chain uses TRBV2 and TRBJ2-2; 10 nucleotides align to TRBD2. The germline CDR1 and CDR2 sequences are SNHLY and FYNNEI. J lost 6 bases, V lost 3 bases, and 7 bases had no gene match. This CDR3 is built from 16 residues. Using reference TRBV2 and TRBJ2-2 for the parts outside the CDR3, the full variable domain is EPEVTQTPSHQVTQMGQEVILRCVPISNHLYFYWYRQILGQKVEFLVSFYNNEISEKSEIFDDQFSVERPDGSNFTLKIRSTKLEDSAMYFCASSEGLAGVSGELFFGEGSRLTVL.

The rearrangement joins TRBV2 to TRBJ2-5, with 9 nucleotides matching TRBD1. Germline CDR1 is SNHLY and CDR2 is FYNNEI. Trimming removed 5 bases from V and 3 bases from J; junction bases left unmatched: 13. The CDR3 has 17 residues. DNA of the CDR3: TGTGCCAGCAGTACCCCGGGACAGGGCGAGGGGAAAGAGACCCAGTACTTC. Translation gives CASSTPGQGEGKETQYF.

The genes are TRBV9 and TRBJ2-2; tentatively, D is TRBD2 (5 bases). Germline CDR1 and CDR2: SGDLS and YYNGEE. CDR3 size: 14 residues. V lost 3 bases and J lost 6, with 12 bases in between. Here the CDR3 DNA reads TGTGCCAGCAGCGCCACGGGCGGGTCCGGGGAGCTGTTTTTT. Its translation: CASSATGGSGELFF.

This clone was counted a single time. The rearrangement joins TRBV5-8 to TRBJ2-1; 8 bases line up with TRBD1. CDR1 is SGHTS, CDR2 YDEGEE, per germline. The CDR3 is 15 residues long. V was clipped by 2 bases and J by 5 bases; unmatched bases: 6. This CDR3 reads CASSFEQGADNEQFF. CDR3 DNA: TGTGCCAGCAGCTTTGAGCAGGGGGCGGACAATGAGCAGTTCTTC.

The chain joins TRBV5-4 to TRBJ2-7; a weak D match, TRBD1 (8 bases). The V gene's germline CDR1 is SGHNT and CDR2 YYREEE (reference sequence). The CDR3 totals 16 residues. V was clipped by 4 bases and J by 1 base, with 18 bases between them. Written as DNA, the CDR3 is TGTGCCAGCAGCCTAGGACAGGGAGGGAGATCCTACGAGCAGTACTTC. Its protein is CASSLGQGGRSYEQYF. The whole variable domain, remainder taken from reference TRBV5-4 and TRBJ2-7, is ETGVTQSPTHLIKTRGQQVTLRCSSQSGHNTVSWYQQALGQGPQFIFQYYREEENGRGNFPPRFSGLQFPNYSSELNVNALELDDSALYLCASSLGQGGRSYEQYFGPGTRLTVT.

The CDR3 sequence is CASSFDRASYNEQFF. DNA for the CDR3: TGTGCCAGCAGCTTCGACAGGGCCTCCTACAATGAGCAGTTCTTC. This chain connects TRBV5-4 to TRBJ2-1; 7 bases match TRBD1. This CDR3 contains 15 residues. Losses at the gene ends were 2 bases for V and 0 bases for J; bases not matched to a gene: 2. CDR1 is SGHNT and CDR2 is YYREEE in the germline V gene (reference sequence).

This clone was found once. V is TRBV6-6 and J is TRBJ2-7, with 7 bases matching TRBD1. The CDR3 is 12 amino acids. Trimming at V came to 6 bases and at J to 4 bases, leaving 3 bases not matched to a gene. Germline CDR1 and CDR2: MNHNY and SVGAGI (reference sequence). The CDR3 loop is CASREDRYEQYF. In DNA, the CDR3 is TGTGCCAGCAGAGAGGACAGGTACGAGCAGTACTTC.

The V gene is TRBV28, the J gene TRBJ2-1, with D possibly matching TRBD1 (5 bases). The V end was cut by 5 bases, the J end by 7 bases, with 9 bases between. The CDR3 length is 12 residues. Germline lookup yields CDR1 MDHEN and CDR2 SYDVKM. CDR3 protein: CASSPRTNEQFF. In nucleotides, the CDR3 is TGTGCCAGCAGTCCTCGGACAAATGAGCAGTTCTTC. Full variable domain (missing parts from reference TRBV28 and TRBJ2-1): DVKVTQSSRYLVKRTGEKVFLECVQDMDHENMFWYRQDPGLGLRLIYFSYDVKMKEKGDIPEGYSVSREKKERFSLILESASTNQTSMYLCASSPRTNEQFFGPGTRLTVL.

Here the CDR3 reads CASRTSNPPGELFF. CDR3 sequence (DNA): TGTGCCAGTAGGACAAGTAACCCTCCCGGGGAGCTGTTTTTT. This chain links TRBV19 with TRBJ2-2, with D hard to call. There are 14 residues in the CDR3. Per germline, CDR1 LNHDA and CDR2 SQIVND (reference sequence). V was cut by 6 bases and J by 6 bases, with 14 bases left in between. Supplemented by reference TRBV19 and TRBJ2-2, the full variable domain reads DGGITQSPKYLFRKEGQNVTLSCEQNLNHDAMYWYRQDPGQGLRLIYYSQIVNDFQKGDIAEGYSVSREKKESFPLTVTSAQKNPTAFYLCASRTSNPPGELFFGEGSRLTVL.

This clone was observed a single time. V gene TRBV13 combines with J gene TRBJ2-1; 15 bases are a match to TRBD2. Germline CDR1 is PRHDT and CDR2 is FYEKMQ (reference sequence). This CDR3 has 19 amino acids. V was pared by 0 bases and J by 12 bases, with 15 bases of the junction left unmatched. In DNA form, the CDR3 reads TGTGCCAGCAGCTTAGGCCTGTGGGATGGACTAGCGGGGGGGTTTGTGCAGTTCTTC. Its translation is CASSLGLWDGLAGGFVQFF.

V and J are TRBV19 and TRBJ1-2; 8 positions match TRBD1. V trimming: 2 bases; J trimming: 7 bases; junction bases outside the gene matches: 6. The CDR3 spans 14 residues. The germline V gene encodes CDR1 LNHDA and CDR2 SQIVND (reference sequence). In DNA, the CDR3 is TGTGCCAGTAGTATATATTCAGGGGGCGGTGGCTACACCTTC. Translated: CASSIYSGGGGYTF.

This clone came up a few times. The chain has TRBV4-1 and TRBJ1-2; D may be TRBD1 (5 bases). The CDR3 has 13 residues. Germline CDR1 MGHRA, CDR2 YSYEKL. V was cut by 2 bases and J by 7 bases, with 11 bases left in between. CDR3 region: CASSQKQGSGYTF. CDR3 coding DNA: TGCGCCAGCAGCCAAAAGCAGGGTAGTGGCTACACCTTC.